This T cell receptor (beta chain) was documented in a study of beta chain features in type 1 diabetes. The CDR3 totals 14 residues. Trimming took 4 bases from V and 2 from J, leaving 11 bases between them. CDR1 is MDHEN, CDR2 SYDVKM, per germline. cDNA synthesis used the whole RNA isolate, giving expressed TCRB sequences. Here immunoSEQ multiplex PCR was the method, and the copy in TCRdb shows in-frame clones only, minus some. This sample has approximately 600,000 clones, with approximately 13% found just once. Donors underwent one heparinised blood draw, about 110 mL on average. On this clone: No antigen is known for it.

Findings and limits, study-wide: Patients and controls would be equally affected if PCR favored shorter templates. Within each of all four CD4+ subsets, Type 1 diabetes patients had TCRB CDR3s that were moderately but significantly shorter.

Sequencing used naive CD4+ T cells from blood. This chain uses TRBV28 with TRBJ1-2, with D unresolved. The sequence was obtained from a man aged 25 to 40 with type 1 diabetes. The CDR3 bases are TGTGCCAGCAGTTGGGCAGCTACGAACTATGGCTACACCTTC. This sequence encodes CASSWAATNYGYTF.